The 11 T cell receptor beta chains given below trace back to one sample, sequenced in a study of blood T cell repertoires in COVID-19. The repertoire was sequenced with immunoSEQ multiplex PCR; TCRdb's copy has only in-frame clones and lacks some. The sample yields over 150,000 clones, 84% seen once. The source material was peripheral blood. The source is a human donor in a cohort sampled during active COVID-19.

This clone came up once. The chain links TRBV19 to TRBJ2-1, with D perhaps TRBD2 (5 bases). The CDR3 totals 15 residues. Germline loops: CDR1 LNHDA, CDR2 SQIVND (reference sequence). Trimming cost V 0 bases and J 9 bases, with 15 bases left between them. CDR3 in amino acids: CASSIEGSKGSEQFF. The DNA of the CDR3 is TGTGCCAGTAGTATAGAAGGATCGAAAGGGAGTGAGCAGTTCTTC. Variable domain in full (rest from reference TRBV19 and TRBJ2-1): DGGITQSPKYLFRKEGQNVTLSCEQNLNHDAMYWYRQDPGQGLRLIYYSQIVNDFQKGDIAEGYSVSREKKESFPLTVTSAQKNPTAFYLCASSIEGSKGSEQFFGPGTRLTVL.

The V call is TRBV19, the J call TRBJ2-1; 12 bases match TRBD2. The CDR3 is made up of 17 amino acids. CDR1 LNHDA and CDR2 SQIVND come from the germline V gene (reference sequence). J was trimmed by 7 bases and V by 4 bases; bases with no gene match: 11. The CDR3 DNA reads as TGTGCCAGTAGTACCTTCCTAGCGGGGGGGCCCTTGAATGAGCAGTTCTTC. Protein: CASSTFLAGGPLNEQFF.

The CDR3: CSVIQTSTDTQYF. CDR3 DNA: TGCAGCGTTATTCAGACTAGCACAGATACGCAGTATTTT. The chain joins TRBV29-1 to TRBJ2-3, with D uncertain. With 5 bases removed from V and 0 bases from J, the gap between germline ends came to 9 bases. Germline V CDR1 and CDR2: SQVTM, ANQGSEA. CDR3 length: 13 amino acids.

This chain uses TRBV5-6 with TRBJ2-5; D gene unclear. Germline V lookup: CDR1 SGHDT, CDR2 YYEEEE. This CDR3 comprises 12 residues. With 0 bases removed from V and 5 bases from J, the gap between germline ends came to 5 bases. This CDR3 is CASSLASETQYF. DNA of the CDR3: TGTGCCAGCAGCTTGGCCAGTGAGACCCAGTACTTC.

This clone has just a few counts. The chain combines TRBV5-6 with TRBJ2-1, with a tentative D call TRBD1 (5 bases). V lost 2 bases and J lost 2, with 14 bases in between. The CDR3 is 16 amino acids. The germline V gene encodes CDR1 SGHDT and CDR2 YYEEEE. As DNA, the CDR3 is TGTGCCAGCAGCTTTGCAGGGAAAATCACCTACAATGAGCAGTTCTTC. Translation: CASSFAGKITYNEQFF.

The V gene is TRBV7-8, the J gene TRBJ1-6; D call uncertain. The CDR3 has 14 amino acids. Germline V lookup: CDR1 SGHVS, CDR2 FQNEAQ. V lost 0 bases and J lost 7, with 7 bases in between. CDR3 sequence (DNA): TGTGCCAGCAGCTTAGCGTGGGCCAATTCACCCCTCCACTTT. Protein product: CASSLAWANSPLHF.

This chain joins TRBV12-3 or TRBV12-4 and TRBJ1-2; D is undetermined. Trimming shortened V by 2 bases and J by 3 bases, and 7 bases separated the two germline ends. The CDR3 length is 13 residues. The CDR3 here is CASSLLAYYGYTF. The DNA for the CDR3 is TGTGCCAGCAGTTTATTAGCATACTATGGCTACACCTTC.

The rearrangement joins TRBV6-5 to TRBJ1-4; a weak D match, TRBD1 (6 bases). CDR3 length: 15 residues. The ends were cut back, 9 bases at V and 8 bases at J, with 22 bases in the middle. Germline values: CDR1 MNHEY, CDR2 SVGAGI. This chain's CDR3 is CASRTLQGLREKLFF. CDR3 bases: TGTGCCAGTAGGACTCTACAGGGCCTCAGGGAAAAACTGTTTTTT.

The rearrangement joins TRBV15 to TRBJ2-1; 9 nucleotides match TRBD2. The V segment lost 4 bases and the J segment 5 bases; nucleotides outside the gene matches: 6. This CDR3 region has 15 residues. The germline V gene has CDR1 LNHNV and CDR2 YYDKDF (reference sequence). CDR3 bases: TGTGCCACCAGCAAAAATAGCGGGGGCAACAATGAGCAGTTCTTC. It yields the protein CATSKNSGGNNEQFF.

The rearrangement joins TRBV5-1 to TRBJ2-3; no clear D. Trimming took off 5 bases at V and 2 bases at J, with 15 bases between the two ends. The CDR3 consists of 15 residues. Germline-derived CDR1 and CDR2 are SGHRS and YFSETQ. For the CDR3, the DNA is TGCGCCAGCAGACAGCAGCCCTCCGCCACAGATACGCAGTATTTT. Its protein is CASRQQPSATDTQYF. Full variable domain (remainder filled in from reference TRBV5-1 and TRBJ2-3): KAGVTQTPRYLIKTRGQQVTLSCSPISGHRSVSWYQQTPGQGLQFLFEYFSETQRNKGNFPGRFSGRQFSNSRSEMNVSTLELGDSALYLCASRQQPSATDTQYFGPGTRLTVL.

This chain uses TRBV5-6 with TRBJ1-6; possible D gene TRBD1, 5 bases. The CDR3 has 14 amino acids. CDR1 and CDR2 (germline): SGHDT, YYEEEE. V dropped 2 bases and J dropped 9 bases, with 12 bases sitting between them. The chain's CDR3 is CASSFWQGGSPLHF. The CDR3 bases are TGTGCCAGCAGCTTTTGGCAGGGAGGTTCACCCCTCCACTTT.